Listed below are T cell receptor beta chains from one sample, sequenced in a study of post-analysis software for immune sequencing data. TCRdb analysed the PCR reads with MiXCR anew, one entry per CDR3 protein. Here the sample spans 750,000 to 950,000 distinct CDR3 sequences, around 53% being singletons. The sample taken for sequencing was blood. These receptors all stem from a girl aged 5 to 17 with multiple sclerosis. Each CDR3 is given with its conserved first and last residue. Fields, in order: V gene, D gene, J gene, clone size, CDR3 protein, CDR3 DNA. D genes are given only for firm matches. The size field is filled for only some rows; it gives once, few, many or a size class.

TRBV6-6	TRBD1	TRBJ2-6	-	CASTPGQYFSGANVLTF	TGTGCCAGCACCCCGGGACAGTACTTTTCGGGGGCCAACGTCCTGACTTTC
TRBV29-1	TRBD2	TRBJ2-1	once	CSVEDRSGGEQFF	TGCAGCGTTGAAGATCGATCGGGGGGTGAGCAGTTCTTC
TRBV6-6	-	TRBJ2-5	-	CASSYSPGAQETQYF	TGTGCCAGCAGTTACTCGCCGGGGGCCCAAGAGACCCAGTACTTC
TRBV7-9	-	TRBJ2-1	-	CAGSWVGDFVNEQFF	TGTGCCGGCAGCTGGGTGGGGGACTTTGTCAATGAGCAGTTCTTC
TRBV6-5	TRBD2	TRBJ2-3	once	CASSYSGGRATDTQYF	TGTGCCAGCAGTTACTCGGGCGGGAGGGCCACAGATACGCAGTATTTT
TRBV28	TRBD1	TRBJ2-7	few	CASSSPGQISYEQYF	TGTGCCAGCAGTTCTCCGGGACAGATATCCTACGAGCAGTACTTC
TRBV15	TRBD1	TRBJ2-2	-	CATGTGITGELFF	TGTGCGACCGGGACAGGTATCACCGGGGAGCTGTTTTTT
TRBV5-1	TRBD1	TRBJ2-6	-	CASSLGTGSLRANVLTF	TGCGCCAGTAGCTTAGGGACAGGCAGTTTGAGGGCCAACGTCCTGACTTTC
TRBV12-3/TRBV12-4	-	TRBJ2-1	-	CASSRGTKTDNEQFF	TGTGCCAGCAGTAGGGGGACTAAAACAGACAATGAGCAGTTCTTC
TRBV12-3/TRBV12-4	TRBD2	TRBJ2-7	-	CASSPPTSGRAYEQYF	TGTGCCAGCAGTCCCCCGACTAGCGGGAGGGCCTACGAGCAGTACTTC
TRBV20-1	TRBD1	TRBJ2-7	-	CSAINRGSPWSLSYEQYF	TGCAGTGCTATAAACAGGGGGTCGCCCTGGTCCTTGTCCTACGAGCAGTACTTC
TRBV5-1	-	TRBJ2-7	-	CASSLGRERDEQYF	TGCGCCAGCAGCTTGGGCAGGGAGCGGGACGAGCAGTACTTC
TRBV7-2	TRBD2	TRBJ2-7	-	CASSSAPSGGAYEQYF	TGTGCCAGCAGCTCTGCACCTAGCGGGGGGGCCTACGAGCAGTACTTC
TRBV20-1	-	TRBJ2-3	-	CSAGKGLAATDTQYF	TGCAGTGCGGGGAAGGGACTGGCAGCCACAGATACGCAGTATTTT
TRBV7-3	TRBD2	TRBJ2-5	-	CASSPSGIEETQYF	TGTGCCAGCAGCCCCAGCGGGATTGAAGAGACCCAGTACTTC
TRBV5-1	TRBD1	TRBJ1-6	-	CASSLRQGADYNSPLHF	TGCGCCAGCAGCTTGCGGCAGGGGGCGGATTATAATTCACCCCTCCACTTT
TRBV12-3/TRBV12-4	-	TRBJ2-3	few	CASARVGDTQYF	TGTGCCAGCGCTCGAGTAGGGGATACGCAGTATTTT